These T cell receptor beta chains were read from a single sample in a study of T-cell reconstitution after alpha-beta-depleted transplantation in children. TCRdb re-called the PCR reads through MiXCR, storing one row per CDR3 protein. This sample yields around 580,000 distinct CDR3 sequences, of which approximately 30% are seen a single time; under 45% belongs to the top ten. This material consisted of PBMCs, taken before TCRalphabeta/CD19-depleted stem cell transplant. The receptors derive from a boy in the first two years of life with Wiskott-Aldrich syndrome, due to receive a stem cell transplant. Each CDR3 is given with its conserved first and last residue. The D gene is left open where the match is weak. Not every row has a clone size; where given, it reads once, few, many or a size class.

CDR3 DNA: TGTGCCAGCAGCCCTATAGCGGGATCGGTTGAGCAGTTCTTC
CDR3 protein: CASSPIAGSVEQFF
V gene: TRBV9
clone size: .
D gene: TRBD2
J gene: TRBJ2-1

CDR3 DNA: TGTGCCAGCAGCCAAGAAGGCGGGTACACAGATACGCAGTATTTT
CDR3 protein: CASSQEGGYTDTQYF
V gene: TRBV4-2
clone size: .
D gene: .
J gene: TRBJ2-3

CDR3 DNA: TGTGCCATCGGGTTAGGTTTTGATCAGCCCCAGCATTTT
CDR3 protein: CAIGLGFDQPQHF
V gene: TRBV10-3
clone size: few
D gene: .
J gene: TRBJ1-5

CDR3 DNA: TGTGCCAGCAGGTTAGCGGGAGGGCCGGGCAATGAGCAGTTCTTC
CDR3 protein: CASRLAGGPGNEQFF
V gene: TRBV12-3/TRBV12-4
clone size: .
D gene: TRBD2
J gene: TRBJ2-1

CDR3 DNA: TGTGCCAGCAGGTACGACAGGGCGAACACTGAAGCTTTCTTT
CDR3 protein: CASRYDRANTEAFF
V gene: TRBV12-3/TRBV12-4
clone size: few
D gene: TRBD1
J gene: TRBJ1-1

CDR3 DNA: TGCGCCAGCAGTGACAGGACTAGCGGGTACCAAGAGACCCAGTACTTC
CDR3 protein: CASSDRTSGYQETQYF
V gene: TRBV10-1
clone size: few
D gene: TRBD2
J gene: TRBJ2-5

CDR3 DNA: TGTGCCATCAGTGAGTCTCGAGGGGCGAACACTGAAGCTTTCTTT
CDR3 protein: CAISESRGANTEAFF
V gene: TRBV10-3
clone size: .
D gene: .
J gene: TRBJ1-1

CDR3 DNA: TGCGCCAGCAGCGGCACCGGGACTAGTTGGTATGAGCAGTTCTTC
CDR3 protein: CASSGTGTSWYEQFF
V gene: TRBV5-1
clone size: few
D gene: TRBD2
J gene: TRBJ2-1

CDR3 DNA: TGTGCCAGCAGCGTAGTAGGGACTAGCGGGAGTTCCTACAATGAGCAGTTCTTC
CDR3 protein: CASSVVGTSGSSYNEQFF
V gene: TRBV9
clone size: .
D gene: TRBD2
J gene: TRBJ2-1

CDR3 DNA: TGTGCCAGCAGCCATTTGACCGATGAAGCTTTCTTT
CDR3 protein: CASSHLTDEAFF
V gene: TRBV3-1
clone size: .
D gene: .
J gene: TRBJ1-1

CDR3 DNA: TGCGCCAGCAGCTTGGTGGTAGCGGGGTCATACAATGAGCAGTTCTTC
CDR3 protein: CASSLVVAGSYNEQFF
V gene: TRBV5-1
clone size: few
D gene: TRBD2
J gene: TRBJ2-1

CDR3 DNA: TGTGCCAGCAGAAGACAGTATAGCACAGATACGCAGTATTTT
CDR3 protein: CASRRQYSTDTQYF
V gene: TRBV2
clone size: .
D gene: .
J gene: TRBJ2-3

CDR3 DNA: TGCGCCAGCAGCCCACAGGGAACTAATGAAAAACTGTTTTTT
CDR3 protein: CASSPQGTNEKLFF
V gene: TRBV5-1
clone size: few
D gene: .
J gene: TRBJ1-4

CDR3 DNA: TGCGCCAGCAGCTCGACGAATCTAGCGGGAGGTGGGTACAATGAGCAGTTCTTC
CDR3 protein: CASSSTNLAGGGYNEQFF
V gene: TRBV5-1
clone size: .
D gene: TRBD2
J gene: TRBJ2-1

CDR3 DNA: TGTGCCACCGAGATTAGCGGGAGAAACAATGAGCAGTTCTTC
CDR3 protein: CATEISGRNNEQFF
V gene: TRBV10-3
clone size: few
D gene: TRBD2
J gene: TRBJ2-1

CDR3 DNA: TGTGCCAGCAGTATCGGGACTAGCGGGGGTGCTGAGCAGTTCTTC
CDR3 protein: CASSIGTSGGAEQFF
V gene: TRBV12-3/TRBV12-4
clone size: .
D gene: TRBD2
J gene: TRBJ2-1

CDR3 DNA: TGCAGTGCTAGATACTTAAACACCGGGGAGCTGTTTTTT
CDR3 protein: CSARYLNTGELFF
V gene: TRBV20-1
clone size: .
D gene: .
J gene: TRBJ2-2

CDR3 DNA: TGCGCCAGCAGCCAAACTGGTTCAGGAGCCAATTCACCCCTCCACTTT
CDR3 protein: CASSQTGSGANSPLHF
V gene: TRBV4-1
clone size: .
D gene: .
J gene: TRBJ1-6

CDR3 DNA: TGCAGTGCTCCCGCTAAACTGGGGGACAATGAGCAGTTCTTC
CDR3 protein: CSAPAKLGDNEQFF
V gene: TRBV20-1
clone size: .
D gene: .
J gene: TRBJ2-1

CDR3 DNA: TGCAGCGTTGGGAGGGAGTGGGACGGGGAGCTGTTTTTT
CDR3 protein: CSVGREWDGELFF
V gene: TRBV29-1
clone size: .
D gene: .
J gene: TRBJ2-2

CDR3 DNA: TGCGCCAGCAGCTTGGAAGAGGGGACAGATACGCAGTATTTT
CDR3 protein: CASSLEEGTDTQYF
V gene: TRBV5-1
clone size: few
D gene: .
J gene: TRBJ2-3

CDR3 DNA: TGTGCCAGCAGTTTAACGGGGAGAGGCACCGGGGAGCTGTTTTTT
CDR3 protein: CASSLTGRGTGELFF
V gene: TRBV27
clone size: .
D gene: .
J gene: TRBJ2-2

CDR3 DNA: TGTGCCAGCAGCATGAGAACTAGCGGTTCGGTAGATACGCAGTATTTT
CDR3 protein: CASSMRTSGSVDTQYF
V gene: TRBV7-8
clone size: .
D gene: TRBD2
J gene: TRBJ2-3

CDR3 DNA: TGCGCCAGCATTCGGGCTAGCGGGGGGCAAGAGACCCAGTACTTC
CDR3 protein: CASIRASGGQETQYF
V gene: TRBV5-1
clone size: .
D gene: TRBD2
J gene: TRBJ2-5

CDR3 DNA: TGCGCCAGCAGCTCCAGGGGAGGAGGTGGCTACACCTTC
CDR3 protein: CASSSRGGGGYTF
V gene: TRBV5-1
clone size: few
D gene: .
J gene: TRBJ1-2

CDR3 DNA: TGCAGTCCTAGAGGGACCCGGGAGCCCTCCTACGAGCAGTACTTC
CDR3 protein: CSPRGTREPSYEQYF
V gene: TRBV20-1
clone size: .
D gene: .
J gene: TRBJ2-7

CDR3 DNA: TGTGCCAGCAGCTTACAGGGTAGAGGGGAGACCCAGTACTTC
CDR3 protein: CASSLQGRGETQYF
V gene: TRBV5-4
clone size: .
D gene: .
J gene: TRBJ2-5

CDR3 DNA: TGCGCCAGCAGCGTTGACAGGGGGATGTATAATGAGCAGTTCTTC
CDR3 protein: CASSVDRGMYNEQFF
V gene: TRBV10-1
clone size: .
D gene: TRBD1
J gene: TRBJ2-1

CDR3 DNA: TGCGCCAGCAGCTTGGGGGAGTGGACAGTCACAGATACGCAGTATTTT
CDR3 protein: CASSLGEWTVTDTQYF
V gene: TRBV5-1
clone size: .
D gene: .
J gene: TRBJ2-3

CDR3 DNA: TGTGCCAGCGGAGGTCGCGCCGGGGAGCTGTTTTTT
CDR3 protein: CASGGRAGELFF
V gene: TRBV25-1
clone size: .
D gene: .
J gene: TRBJ2-2

CDR3 DNA: TGCAGTGCTAGACCAGAGGGCGGAAACACCATATATTTT
CDR3 protein: CSARPEGGNTIYF
V gene: TRBV20-1
clone size: .
D gene: .
J gene: TRBJ1-3

CDR3 DNA: TGCGCCAGCAGCGCGGGACAGGTCTCCTACAATGAGCAGTTCTTC
CDR3 protein: CASSAGQVSYNEQFF
V gene: TRBV5-1
clone size: few
D gene: TRBD1
J gene: TRBJ2-1

CDR3 DNA: TGTGCCAGCAGTTACGGACAGTTGGAAGAGACCCAGTACTTC
CDR3 protein: CASSYGQLEETQYF
V gene: TRBV6-5
clone size: .
D gene: .
J gene: TRBJ2-5

CDR3 DNA: TGTGCCAGCAGCAAACGACAGGGACTAGCGGGAGGTGAAAAACTGTATGAGCAGTTCTTC
CDR3 protein: CASSKRQGLAGGEKLYEQFF
V gene: TRBV11-1
clone size: .
D gene: TRBD2
J gene: TRBJ2-1

CDR3 DNA: TGCGCCAGCAGCCCAGACAGACCGAACACCGGGGAGCTGTTTTTT
CDR3 protein: CASSPDRPNTGELFF
V gene: TRBV5-1
clone size: .
D gene: .
J gene: TRBJ2-2